The 24 T cell receptor beta chains below all came from one sample that was sequenced in a study of blood T cell repertoires in COVID-19. Sequencing used immunoSEQ multiplex PCR; TCRdb keeps in-frame clones, though not all of them. The sample has some 160,000 clones; approximately 80% are singletons. What was sequenced was PBMCs or T cells enriched from blood (not recorded which). The receptor source for this set is a woman aged 45-59 years who had recovered from COVID-19.

V is TRBV6-2 or TRBV6-3 and J is TRBJ1-5, with no clear D. V lost 4 bases to trimming and J lost 2 bases, with 9 bases between them. Germline V gene lookup returns CDR1 MNHEY and CDR2 SVGEGT. The CDR3 length is 14 residues. CDR3 region: CASSLWQGNQPQHF. CDR3 sequence (DNA): TGTGCCAGCAGTTTGTGGCAGGGCAATCAGCCCCAGCATTTT.

The rearrangement links TRBV7-9 to TRBJ1-6; a possible D gene is TRBD1 (5 bases). The V end was cut by 6 bases, the J end by 7 bases, with 13 bases between. The CDR3 runs to 14 residues. CDR1 SEHNR and CDR2 FQNEAQ come from the germline V gene (reference sequence). The CDR3 region has the DNA TGTGCCAGCAGTGTGGGACTCCAAAATTCACCCCTCCACTTT. Translated: CASSVGLQNSPLHF.

The chain combines TRBV11-1 with TRBJ1-1, with D possibly matching TRBD1 (5 bases). Trimming shortened V by 2 bases and J by 1 base, and 11 bases separated the two germline ends. The germline gives CDR1 SGHAT, CDR2 FQDESV (reference sequence). This CDR3 has 15 amino acids. The CDR3 coding sequence is TGTGCCAGCAGCTTACTAGGGACTAAGAACACTGAAGCTTTCTTT. It codes for CASSLLGTKNTEAFF.

This chain links TRBV24-1 with TRBJ1-5; 7 bases line up with TRBD1. The CDR3 consists of 16 residues. Germline CDR1 reads KGHDR; CDR2 reads SFDVKD. The junction had 12 bases not matched to a gene; V was cut back by 7 bases and J by 4 bases. The DNA of the CDR3 is TGTGCCACCAGCCAATCCGGGACAGACTCAAATCAGCCCCAGCATTTT. Protein product: CATSQSGTDSNQPQHF.

The genes are TRBV6-5 and TRBJ2-5; possible D gene TRBD1, 5 bases. The V end was cut by 6 bases, the J end by 2 bases, with 16 bases between. The CDR3 totals 15 residues. Germline assignment: CDR1 MNHEY and CDR2 SVGAGI. As DNA, the CDR3 is TGTGCCAGCAGCTCCACGTACGACAGTCAAGAGACCCAGTACTTC. Encoded protein: CASSSTYDSQETQYF.

The genes are TRBV5-4 and TRBJ2-1, with TRBD1 as a possible D gene (6 bases). V lost 4 bases and J 7 bases, leaving 18 bases between the germline ends. Per germline, CDR1 SGHNT and CDR2 YYREEE (reference sequence). This CDR3 spans 15 amino acids. CDR3 nucleotide sequence: TGTGCCAGCAGCACGGACCCACAGGGTTGGAATGAGCAGTTCTTC. Protein product: CASSTDPQGWNEQFF.

This clone was found once. The V call is TRBV3-1 (or the pseudogene TRBV3-2), the J call TRBJ1-5; D is undetermined. V was trimmed by 1 base and J by 1 base, leaving 8 bases between them. This CDR3 is built from 15 residues. Germline assignment: CDR1 LGHDT and CDR2 YNNKEL (reference sequence). Here the CDR3 reads CASSQGHESNQPQHF. The CDR3 DNA reads TGTGCCAGCAGCCAAGGACACGAAAGCAATCAGCCCCAGCATTTT.

J is TRBJ1-6 and V is TRBV28; TRBD1 might be the D (6 bases). In germline, CDR1 is MDHEN, CDR2 SYDVKM. The CDR3 extends over 14 amino acids. V gave up 7 bases and J gave up 8 bases, with 15 bases separating them. The CDR3 coding sequence is TGTGCCAGCACAAGTCCCTACAGGGATTCACCCCTCCACTTT. Translation: CASTSPYRDSPLHF.

The rearrangement joins TRBV3-1 (or the pseudogene TRBV3-2) to TRBJ2-7; 11 nucleotides align to TRBD2. In germline, CDR1 is LGHDT, CDR2 YNNKEL (reference sequence). This CDR3 region has 15 residues. Unmatched junction bases numbered 6, after V lost 4 bases and J lost 4 bases. The CDR3 here is CASSRGGTSGYEQYF. As DNA, the CDR3 is TGTGCCAGCAGCCGAGGGGGGACTAGCGGTTACGAGCAGTACTTC.

The chain carries TRBV13 and TRBJ2-1, with 8 positions matching TRBD1. Germline V gene lookup returns CDR1 PRHDT and CDR2 FYEKMQ (reference sequence). This CDR3 is 15 amino acids long. V lost 5 bases and J lost 7; bases outside the gene matches: 10. This CDR3 is CASSQWTGRTNEQFF. CDR3 nucleotides: TGTGCCAGCAGCCAATGGACAGGGAGGACAAATGAGCAGTTCTTC.

This rearrangement joins TRBV5-4 to TRBJ2-7, with D perhaps TRBD1 (7 bases). Trimming left V 1 base short and J 6 bases short, with 11 bases between. The CDR3 is made up of 13 amino acids. Germline CDR1 reads SGHNT; CDR2 reads YYREEE (reference sequence). The DNA of the CDR3 is TGTGCCAGCAGCTTGTACAGGGGAGGCGAGCAGTACTTC. It encodes CASSLYRGGEQYF.

CDR3 DNA sequence: TGTGCCAGCAGGACAGGGAAAACTGAAGCTTTCTTT. This codes for CASRTGKTEAFF. V and J are TRBV27 and TRBJ1-1; 7 positions agree with TRBD1. Germline assignment: CDR1 MNHEY and CDR2 SMNVEV (reference sequence). V lost 6 bases to trimming and J lost 5 bases; unmatched junction nucleotides: 3. This CDR3 region has 12 residues.

CDR3 protein: CASSTSGDEQFF. DNA of the CDR3: TGTGCCAGCAGCACCTCAGGGGACGAGCAGTTCTTC. This chain connects TRBV7-9 to TRBJ2-1; TRBD1 is a possible D gene (6 bases). V dropped 5 bases and J dropped 10 bases, with 12 bases sitting between them. Germline-derived CDR1 and CDR2 are SEHNR and FQNEAQ (reference sequence). The CDR3 is made up of 12 amino acids.

The chain has TRBV12-3 or TRBV12-4 and TRBJ1-5, with 8 bases identical to TRBD1. This CDR3 comprises 13 residues. V lost 8 bases to trimming and J lost 7 bases; unmatched junction nucleotides: 7. The CDR3 region has the DNA TGTGCCAGCGGACAGGGTACGGCGCAGCCCCAGCATTTT. Residues: CASGQGTAQPQHF.

The chain couples TRBV5-4 to TRBJ1-5; D is undetermined. The CDR3 loop spans 13 amino acids. Germline CDR1 is SGHNT and CDR2 is YYREEE (reference sequence). Trimming removed 2 bases from V and 5 bases from J, with 8 bases in between. This CDR3 is CASSLHGDQPQHF. The CDR3 bases are TGTGCCAGCAGCTTACACGGGGATCAGCCCCAGCATTTT.

The chain employs TRBV24-1 and TRBJ1-2; D is ambiguous. Trimming removed 3 bases from V and 3 bases from J, with 4 bases in between. Germline V gives CDR1 KGHDR, CDR2 SFDVKD. There are 12 residues in the CDR3. The CDR3 DNA is TGTGCCACCAGTGATGGAGACTATGGCTACACCTTC. The encoded protein is CATSDGDYGYTF.

The CDR3: CASSFGLAGYNEQFF. CDR3 bases: TGTGCCAGCAGCTTTGGCCTAGCGGGGTACAATGAGCAGTTCTTC. The rearrangement joins TRBV7-9 to TRBJ2-1; 9 bases agree with TRBD2. Germline V lookup: CDR1 SEHNR, CDR2 FQNEAQ (reference sequence). J was trimmed by 4 bases and V by 3 bases; bases with no gene match: 4. The CDR3 extends over 15 amino acids.

The V gene is TRBV28, the J gene TRBJ2-1; the D gene is possibly TRBD2 (5 bases). CDR1 MDHEN and CDR2 SYDVKM come from the germline V gene. Between the trimmed V and J ends, which lost 7 bases and 4 bases, there was a span of 20 bases. The CDR3 spans 16 residues. CDR3 coding DNA: TGTGCCAGCACCCCACCCCGAGGGCAGAAATACAATGAGCAGTTCTTC. Translation: CASTPPRGQKYNEQFF.

This chain joins TRBV24-1 and TRBJ2-7, with D perhaps matching TRBD2 (6 bases). Germline loops: CDR1 KGHDR, CDR2 SFDVKD. The V end lost 5 bases, the J end lost 12 bases, and 13 bases lay between the germline ends. The CDR3 totals 11 residues. CDR3: CATSASGVLYF. The CDR3 DNA follows: TGTGCCACCAGTGCGTCGGGAGTATTGTACTTC.

This chain connects TRBV4-3 to TRBJ1-1; D might be TRBD1 (5 bases). This CDR3 contains 14 residues. Germline CDR1 reads LGHNA; CDR2 reads YSLEER. V gave up 4 bases and J gave up 5 bases, with 14 bases separating them. Here the CDR3 DNA reads TGCGCCAGCAGCCTAAGTCAGGGTGGTACTGAAGCTTTCTTT. The encoded protein is CASSLSQGGTEAFF.

The chain recombines TRBV19 with TRBJ2-7; TRBD2 agrees at 7 bases. Germline V CDR1 and CDR2: LNHDA, SQIVND (reference sequence). The CDR3 is 15 amino acids. J lost 0 bases, V lost 3 bases, and 5 bases had no gene match. CDR3 amino acids: CASSMGGTSSYEQYF. CDR3 bases: TGTGCCAGTAGTATGGGGGGGACCTCCTCCTACGAGCAGTACTTC. The full variable domain, with the rest looked up from reference TRBV19 and TRBJ2-7, is DGGITQSPKYLFRKEGQNVTLSCEQNLNHDAMYWYRQDPGQGLRLIYYSQIVNDFQKGDIAEGYSVSREKKESFPLTVTSAQKNPTAFYLCASSMGGTSSYEQYFGPGTRLTVT.

The chain combines TRBV5-5 with TRBJ2-1, with 9 bases lining up with TRBD1. This CDR3 contains 17 residues. Unmatched junction bases numbered 11, after V lost 3 bases and J lost 4 bases. Germline V CDR1 and CDR2: SGHKS, YYEKEE (reference sequence). The DNA for the CDR3 is TGTGCCAGCAGCTGGACTGCCGGGACAGGGACTTACAATGAGCAGTTCTTC. This codes for CASSWTAGTGTYNEQFF.

V gene TRBV5-8 combines with J gene TRBJ1-1, with TRBD1 matching 8 bases. V dropped 7 bases and J dropped 7; count of bases not matched to a gene: 12. The CDR3 has 14 residues. CDR1 is SGHTS, CDR2 YDEGEE, per germline. CDR3 DNA sequence: TGTGCCAGCGGGCCCAGGGGGCGGAACGATGAAGCTTTCTTT. This codes for CASGPRGRNDEAFF. The complete variable domain, with remaining parts taken from reference TRBV5-8 and TRBJ1-1, reads EAGVTQSPTHLIKTRGQQATLRCSPISGHTSVYWYQQALGLGLQFLLWYDEGEERNRGNFPPRFSGRQFPNYSSELNVNALELEDSALYLCASGPRGRNDEAFFGQGTRLTVV.

This clone was detected only a few times. The gene calls are TRBV19 and TRBJ2-3; 12 bases are shared with TRBD2. Germline CDR1 is LNHDA and CDR2 is SQIVND (reference sequence). The junction had 17 bases not matched to a gene; V was cut back by 8 bases and J by 5 bases. The CDR3 is made up of 18 amino acids. In nucleotides, the CDR3 is TGTGCCAGTTCGGTACCCACGACTAGCGGGAGAAGAGGAGATACGCAGTATTTT. Translation: CASSVPTTSGRRGDTQYF.